This entry lists 22 T cell receptor beta chains sequenced from one sample in a study of shared T cell receptors in the human thymus. Using immunoSEQ multiplex PCR, the repertoire was profiled, and TCRdb retains in-frame clones only, with some absent. This repertoire shows approximately 760,000 clones, around 85% found once; its top ten account for around 0.01%. The sample also formed part of further work on human thymus T cells.

The sequenced sample was thymocytes. The source is a girl in the first two years of life with a congenital heart defect.

The chain combines TRBV4-1 with TRBJ1-1; 7 nucleotides match TRBD1. The V gene end was trimmed by 6 bases and the J gene end by 6 bases; junction bases not matched to a gene: 10. This CDR3 comprises 14 residues. The germline gives CDR1 MGHRA, CDR2 YSYEKL. The CDR3 bases are TGCGCCAGCAGGCTTGATAGGGGGCAGGCTGAAGCTTTCTTT. Amino acids: CASRLDRGQAEAFF.

The chain uses TRBV7-2 and TRBJ2-1, with a weak D call TRBD2 (7 bases). CDR3 length equals 18 residues. Between the trimmed V and J ends, which lost 1 base and 5 bases, there was a span of 21 bases. Per the germline V gene, CDR1 is SGHTA and CDR2 is FQGNSA. CDR3 sequence (DNA): TGTGCCAGCAGCTTAGTAGTCGGACTAGGGGGGCCTAACAATGAGCAGTTCTTC. It is translated as CASSLVVGLGGPNNEQFF. Looking up the rest from reference TRBV7-2 and TRBJ2-1 gives the full variable domain: GAGVSQSPSNKVTEKGKDVELRCDPISGHTALYWYRQSLGQGLEFLIYFQGNSAPDKSGLPSDRFSAERTGGSVSTLTIQRTQQEDSAVYLCASSLVVGLGGPNNEQFFGPGTRLTVL.

V is TRBV7-8 and J is TRBJ2-1; 16 bases are a match to TRBD2. The J segment lost 4 bases and the V segment lost 1 base, leaving 10 bases of the junction unmatched. Germline CDR1 reads SGHVS; CDR2 reads FQNEAQ. This CDR3 contains 20 residues. CDR3 sequence reads: CASSLGGTSGGAPTYNEQFF. DNA of the CDR3: TGTGCCAGCAGCTTAGGGGGGACTAGCGGGGGGGCCCCAACGTACAATGAGCAGTTCTTC.

The rearrangement uses TRBV7-2 and TRBJ1-1; 7 nucleotides agree with TRBD1. CDR1 and CDR2 from the germline V gene are SGHTA and FQGNSA. With 6 bases clipped from V and 7 bases from J, the junction kept 8 bases outside the gene matches. The CDR3 extends over 13 amino acids. This CDR3 reads CASSLNGDSEAFF. The DNA for the CDR3 is TGTGCCAGCAGTCTAAATGGGGACAGTGAAGCTTTCTTT. Using reference TRBV7-2 and TRBJ1-1 for the parts outside the CDR3, the full variable domain is GAGVSQSPSNKVTEKGKDVELRCDPISGHTALYWYRQSLGQGLEFLIYFQGNSAPDKSGLPSDRFSAERTGGSVSTLTIQRTQQEDSAVYLCASSLNGDSEAFFGQGTRLTVV.

The V call is TRBV15, the J call TRBJ2-7; tentatively, D is TRBD1 (5 bases). Germline V lookup: CDR1 LNHNV, CDR2 YYDKDF (reference sequence). The CDR3 sequence is 14 residues long. Trimming removed 1 base at V and 2 bases at J, with 9 bases between. CDR3: CATSRGQRAYEQYF. The DNA for the CDR3 is TGTGCCACCAGCAGAGGACAGAGAGCCTACGAGCAGTACTTC.

This clone was observed a single time. V gene TRBV7-2 combines with J gene TRBJ1-1; maybe TRBD1 (6 bases). The CDR3 sequence is 18 residues long. Germline V gene lookup returns CDR1 SGHTA and CDR2 FQGNSA. V lost 2 bases and J lost 2, with 21 bases in between. CDR3 protein: CASSLNPPWGGANTEAFF. In nucleotides, the CDR3 is TGTGCCAGCAGCTTAAACCCCCCTTGGGGGGGGGCTAACACTGAAGCTTTCTTT.

V gene TRBV6-1 combines with J gene TRBJ2-2, with 10 nucleotides matching TRBD1. The length of the CDR3 is 17 residues. Germline CDR1 reads MNHNS; CDR2 reads SASEGT. V was pared by 4 bases and J by 2 bases, with 7 bases of the junction left unmatched. Here the CDR3 reads CASSGQGATSNTGELFF. The CDR3 bases are TGTGCCAGCAGTGGACAGGGGGCAACCAGTAACACCGGGGAGCTGTTTTTT.

CDR3 nucleotide sequence: TGTGCCAGCAGCAACCTCGGACAGTATAGCAATCAGCCCCAGCATTTT. Protein product: CASSNLGQYSNQPQHF. The chain recombines TRBV5-5 with TRBJ1-5; D possibly corresponds to TRBD1 (6 bases). V was pared by 4 bases and J by 0 bases, with 14 bases between. Germline V CDR1 and CDR2: SGHKS, YYEKEE (reference sequence). The CDR3 runs to 16 residues.

The chain joins TRBV7-9 to TRBJ2-7; weak D call: TRBD2 (5 bases). This CDR3 has 15 amino acids. The germline V gene encodes CDR1 SEHNR and CDR2 FQNEAQ (reference sequence). Trimming took 5 bases from V and 0 from J, leaving 14 bases between them. This chain's CDR3 is CASSKAERSSYEQYF. Here the CDR3 DNA reads TGTGCCAGCAGCAAAGCGGAAAGGAGCTCCTACGAGCAGTACTTC.

The genes are TRBV6-1 and TRBJ1-1; no reliable D call. V lost 3 bases and J lost 4, with 6 bases in between. The CDR3 loop spans 12 amino acids. Germline V gene sequence: CDR1 MNHNS, CDR2 SASEGT. CDR3 bases: TGTGCCAGCAGTGAGGCGGCCACTGAAGCTTTCTTT. Translation gives CASSEAATEAFF.

This chain uses TRBV19 with TRBJ1-2; no definite D call. The V gene lost 6 bases and the J gene lost 4 bases, with 12 bases spanning the gap. CDR1 is LNHDA, CDR2 SQIVND, per germline (reference sequence). The CDR3 is made up of 13 amino acids. CDR3: CASSCRPTYGYTF. The CDR3 bases are TGTGCCAGTAGCTGCAGGCCAACCTATGGCTACACCTTC. The whole variable domain, remainder taken from reference TRBV19 and TRBJ1-2, is DGGITQSPKYLFRKEGQNVTLSCEQNLNHDAMYWYRQDPGQGLRLIYYSQIVNDFQKGDIAEGYSVSREKKESFPLTVTSAQKNPTAFYLCASSCRPTYGYTFGSGTRLTVV.

A few counts support this clone. The chain combines TRBV4-3 with TRBJ2-1; TRBD1 matches 7 bases. V shed 4 bases and J 0 bases; nucleotides not matched to a gene: 12. Germline V CDR1 and CDR2: LGHNA, YSLEER. The CDR3 is 18 residues long. The CDR3, as DNA: TGCGCCAGCAGCCGGGACAGTAAGCTGATCTTCTCCTACAATGAGCAGTTCTTC. Its protein product is CASSRDSKLIFSYNEQFF.

The chain carries TRBV29-1 and TRBJ2-5; possibly TRBD1 for D (12 bases). This CDR3 spans 19 amino acids. From germline, CDR1 is SQVTM and CDR2 ANQGSEA. V lost 6 bases to trimming and J lost 0 bases, with 29 bases between them. CDR3 DNA sequence: TGCAGCGTGGGACAGGGGGCCACTAGCGGGGGTGACTACCAAGAGACCCAGTACTTC. Residues: CSVGQGATSGGDYQETQYF. The entire variable domain, with the rest obtained from reference TRBV29-1 and TRBJ2-5, is as follows: SAVISQKPSRDICQRGTSLTIQCQVDSQVTMMFWYRQQPGQSLTLIATANQGSEATYESGFVIDKFPISRPNLTFSTLTVSNMSPEDSSIYLCSVGQGATSGGDYQETQYFGPGTRLLVL.

The sample holds one count of this clone. This chain links TRBV5-1 with TRBJ2-7; 8 bases are a match to TRBD2. CDR3 size: 15 residues. Per the germline V gene, CDR1 is SGHRS and CDR2 is YFSETQ. The J segment lost 5 bases and the V segment lost 4 bases, leaving 11 bases of the junction unmatched. In DNA, the CDR3 is TGCGCCAGCAGCCCGGGGGGGAGAGGGTATAACGAGCAGTACTTC. Protein sequence: CASSPGGRGYNEQYF.

The chain uses TRBV5-1 and TRBJ2-5; perhaps TRBD2 as D (6 bases). The CDR3 loop spans 14 amino acids. Germline loops: CDR1 SGHRS, CDR2 YFSETQ. The germline V and J ends were trimmed by 1 base and 5 bases, with 12 bases remaining between them. In nucleotides, the CDR3 is TGCGCCAGCAGCTTGTTTCCGGGGGACGAGACCCAGTACTTC. Protein product: CASSLFPGDETQYF. The variable domain in full, with the rest retrieved from reference TRBV5-1 and TRBJ2-5, is KAGVTQTPRYLIKTRGQQVTLSCSPISGHRSVSWYQQTPGQGLQFLFEYFSETQRNKGNFPGRFSGRQFSNSRSEMNVSTLELGDSALYLCASSLFPGDETQYFGPGTRLLVL.

A remark on this clone: Other DNA sequences in the same sample also yield this CDR3. The chain combines TRBV28 with TRBJ1-6, with TRBD1 matching over 8 bases. Trimming cost V 6 bases and J 5 bases; bases outside gene matches: 18. CDR1 and CDR2 from the germline V gene are MDHEN and SYDVKM. CDR3 size: 19 residues. The CDR3 here is CASRHQPLWTGRNNSPLHF. CDR3 DNA sequence: TGTGCCAGCAGACATCAACCGCTCTGGACAGGGCGAAATAATTCACCCCTCCACTTT.

The chain joins TRBV27 to TRBJ1-1, with D unresolved. Trimming removed 5 bases at V and 5 bases at J, with 15 bases between. The germline V gene encodes CDR1 MNHEY and CDR2 SMNVEV (reference sequence). This CDR3 has 14 residues. The CDR3 bases are TGTGCCAGCAGTGATTGGGAGGGTGGTACTGAAGCTTTCTTT. This codes for CASSDWEGGTEAFF.

The genes are TRBV5-1 and TRBJ1-2; 9 bases fit TRBD1. V shed 4 bases, J shed 5 bases, and the junction held 9 bases outside the gene matches. CDR1 and CDR2 from the germline V gene are SGHRS and YFSETQ. The CDR3 runs 15 residues. DNA of the CDR3: TGCGCCAGCAGCGATCAACAGGGGGCGGGATATGGCTACACCTTC. This gives the protein CASSDQQGAGYGYTF.

The V gene is TRBV2, the J gene TRBJ2-7; 7 nucleotides line up with TRBD1. Germline V CDR1 and CDR2: SNHLY, FYNNEI. The CDR3 is 15 amino acids. V dropped 4 bases and J dropped 3; count of bases not matched to a gene: 9. CDR3 DNA sequence: TGTGCCAGCAGTGTACAGGGGTACCTTTACTACGAGCAGTACTTC. It codes for CASSVQGYLYYEQYF.

The genes are TRBV9 and TRBJ1-1, with D maybe TRBD1 (5 bases). Trimming stripped 3 bases from V and 3 bases from J, with 15 bases between. Germline assignment: CDR1 SGDLS and CDR2 YYNGEE. The CDR3 covers 15 residues. In nucleotides, the CDR3 is TGTGCCAGCAGCGAATTTGGGGCGGCTGACACTGAAGCTTTCTTT. Translated: CASSEFGAADTEAFF.

As DNA, the CDR3 is TGTGCCAGCAGCCCAACACGACTAGCGGGGGAGATCCCGCAGTACTTC. The encoded protein is CASSPTRLAGEIPQYF. V gene TRBV7-8 combines with J gene TRBJ2-7, with 12 bases fitting TRBD2. The V gene's germline CDR1 is SGHVS and CDR2 FQNEAQ. This CDR3 comprises 16 residues. After removal of 5 bases from V and 9 bases from J, the junction contained 14 bases not matched to a gene.

V is TRBV7-8 and J is TRBJ1-3, with D perhaps matching TRBD1 (6 bases). Per germline, CDR1 SGHVS and CDR2 FQNEAQ. This CDR3 has 16 residues. V lost 5 bases and J lost 5, with 19 bases in between. DNA of the CDR3: TGTGCCAGCAGCCCCCTGGGGGGGCTGTTTAGAAACACCATATATTTT. Translating it yields CASSPLGGLFRNTIYF.